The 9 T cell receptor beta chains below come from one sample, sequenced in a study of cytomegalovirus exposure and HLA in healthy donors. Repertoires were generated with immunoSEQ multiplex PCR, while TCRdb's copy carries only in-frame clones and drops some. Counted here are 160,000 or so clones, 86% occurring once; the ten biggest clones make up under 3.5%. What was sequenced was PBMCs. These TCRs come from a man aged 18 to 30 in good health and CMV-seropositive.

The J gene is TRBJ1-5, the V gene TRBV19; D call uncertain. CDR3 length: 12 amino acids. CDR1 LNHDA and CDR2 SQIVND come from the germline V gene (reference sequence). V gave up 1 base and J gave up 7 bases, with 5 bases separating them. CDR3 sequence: CASSIGAQPQHF. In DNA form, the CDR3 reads TGTGCCAGTAGTATAGGGGCGCAGCCCCAGCATTTT.

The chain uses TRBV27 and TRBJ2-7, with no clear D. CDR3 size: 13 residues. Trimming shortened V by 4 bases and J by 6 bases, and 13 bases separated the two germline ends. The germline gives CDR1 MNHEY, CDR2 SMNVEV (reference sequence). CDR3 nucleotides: TGTGCCAGCAGTTATTCCGCCGAGAGCGAGCAGTACTTC. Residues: CASSYSAESEQYF.

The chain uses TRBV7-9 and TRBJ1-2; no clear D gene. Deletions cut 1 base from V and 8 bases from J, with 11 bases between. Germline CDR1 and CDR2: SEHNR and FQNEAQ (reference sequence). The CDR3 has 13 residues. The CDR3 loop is CASSLGGFEGYTF. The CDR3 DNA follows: TGTGCCAGCAGCTTAGGAGGGTTTGAAGGCTACACCTTC.

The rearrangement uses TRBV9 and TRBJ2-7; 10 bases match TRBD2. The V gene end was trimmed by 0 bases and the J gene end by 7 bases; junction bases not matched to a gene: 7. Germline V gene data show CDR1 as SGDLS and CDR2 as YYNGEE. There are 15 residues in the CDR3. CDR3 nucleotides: TGTGCCAGCAGCGTAGAGAGCGGGAGGGCCGGTGAGCAGTACTTC. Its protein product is CASSVESGRAGEQYF.

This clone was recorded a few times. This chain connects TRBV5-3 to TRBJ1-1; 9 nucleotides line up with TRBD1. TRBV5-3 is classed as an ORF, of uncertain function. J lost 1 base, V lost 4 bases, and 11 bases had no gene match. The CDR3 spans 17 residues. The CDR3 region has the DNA TGTGCCAGAAGCGTTCGGGACAGGGCAAAGGGGAACACTGAAGCTTTCTTT. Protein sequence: CARSVRDRAKGNTEAFF.

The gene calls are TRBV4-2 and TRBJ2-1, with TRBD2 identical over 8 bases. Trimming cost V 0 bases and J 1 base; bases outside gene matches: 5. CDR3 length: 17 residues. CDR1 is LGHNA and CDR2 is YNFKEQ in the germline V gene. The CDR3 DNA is TGTGCCAGCAGCCAAGATCTCGGGAGGGGGTCCTACAATGAGCAGTTCTTC. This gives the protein CASSQDLGRGSYNEQFF.

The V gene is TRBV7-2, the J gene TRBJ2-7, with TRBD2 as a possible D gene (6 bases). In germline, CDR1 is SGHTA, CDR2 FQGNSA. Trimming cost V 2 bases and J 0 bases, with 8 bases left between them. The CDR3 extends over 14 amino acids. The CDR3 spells CASSLREDSYEQYF. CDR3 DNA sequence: TGTGCCAGCAGCTTAAGGGAGGACTCCTACGAGCAGTACTTC.

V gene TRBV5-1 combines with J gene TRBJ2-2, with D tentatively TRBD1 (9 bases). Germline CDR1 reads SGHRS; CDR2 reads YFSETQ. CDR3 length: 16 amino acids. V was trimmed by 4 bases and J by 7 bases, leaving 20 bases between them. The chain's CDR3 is CASSQQGQGLVGELFF. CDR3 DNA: TGCGCCAGCAGCCAACAGGGACAGGGACTAGTCGGGGAGCTGTTTTTT.

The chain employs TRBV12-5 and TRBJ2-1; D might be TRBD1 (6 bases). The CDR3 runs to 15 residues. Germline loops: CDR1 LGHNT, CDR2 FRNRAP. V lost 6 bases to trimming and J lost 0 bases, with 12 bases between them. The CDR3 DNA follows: TGTGCTAGTGGCGATGGACAGAGCTCCTACAATGAGCAGTTCTTC. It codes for CASGDGQSSYNEQFF.